One sample yielded the 9 T cell receptor beta chains listed below, sequenced in a study of CD8+ T cells in alopecia areata. Treatment of the sample: oral pan-JAK inhibitor, 5-10 mg twice daily. TCR sequencing used cDNA made by reverse transcription of extracted RNA. Sequencing was performed with immunoSEQ multiplex PCR; in TCRdb, only in-frame clones are kept and a portion is missing. The sample shows approximately 220,000 clones, 35% to 40% of them seen only once. The sample consisted of CD4+ T cells sorted from blood, taken at approximately week 30, from a patient treated with tofacitinib. The receptor set was obtained from a human donor with alopecia areata.

This clone was seen more than once but under ten times. This chain links TRBV7-8 with TRBJ1-2; D ambiguous. The CDR3 is 15 residues long. Looked up from germline, CDR1 is SGHVS and CDR2 is FQNEAQ. V was shortened by 6 bases and J by 3 bases, with 17 bases between the two germline ends. As DNA, the CDR3 is TGTGCCAGCAGTGGACGTGTTGTCAGCTACTATGGCTACACCTTC. It yields the protein CASSGRVVSYYGYTF.

J is TRBJ2-1 and V is TRBV4-1; no clear D. CDR1 is MGHRA, CDR2 YSYEKL, per germline. With 1 base removed from V and 7 bases from J, the gap between germline ends came to 5 bases. The CDR3 consists of 12 residues. The CDR3 sequence is CASSQVMNEQFF. The CDR3 DNA reads TGCGCCAGCAGCCAAGTAATGAATGAGCAGTTCTTC.

The chain recombines TRBV6-6 with TRBJ1-1; tentative D call: TRBD1 (6 bases). V was pared by 6 bases and J by 8 bases, with 16 bases between. Germline loops: CDR1 MNHNY, CDR2 SVGAGI (reference sequence). The CDR3 contains 13 residues. The CDR3 loop is CASSTGPDIEAFF. The CDR3 DNA follows: TGTGCCAGCAGCACAGGGCCAGACATCGAAGCTTTCTTT.

Note on this clone: In the same sample, other DNA sequences code for this CDR3. This chain links TRBV18 with TRBJ2-3; D not certain. The CDR3 runs 12 residues. CDR1 KGHSH and CDR2 LQKENI come from the germline V gene. The V gene lost 1 base and the J gene lost 6 bases, with 5 bases spanning the gap. The CDR3: CASSPRGDTQYF. CDR3 coding DNA: TGTGCCAGCTCACCACGTGGCGATACGCAGTATTTT.

Only a few counts were recorded for this clone. This rearrangement joins TRBV7-9 to TRBJ2-7; TRBD1 aligns across 8 bases. This CDR3 has 14 residues. V was clipped by 1 base and J by 5 bases; unmatched bases: 4. Germline assignment: CDR1 SEHNR and CDR2 FQNEAQ (reference sequence). CDR3 nucleotides: TGTGCCAGCAGCTTAGGGACAGGGACCCACGAGCAGTACTTC. This translates into CASSLGTGTHEQYF.

This clone was seen a few times. The rearrangement uses TRBV30 and TRBJ2-1; 7 bases fit TRBD2. The CDR3 length is 12 residues. The ends lost 4 bases at V and 7 bases at J; junction bases unmatched: 4. The germline V gene encodes CDR1 GTSNPN and CDR2 SVGIG (reference sequence). For the CDR3, the DNA is TGTGCCTGGATAAGTAGCGGGAATGAGCAGTTCTTC. It translates to CAWISSGNEQFF. Together with reference TRBV30 and TRBJ2-1, the CDR3 gives the full variable domain: SQTIHQWPATLVQPVGSPLSLECTVEGTSNPNLYWYRQAAGRGLQLLFYSVGIGQISSEVPQNLSASRPQDRQFILSSKKLLLSDSGFYLCAWISSGNEQFFGPGTRLTVL.

This clone was picked up a small number of times. V and J are TRBV7-9 and TRBJ1-2, with D maybe TRBD1 (6 bases). Germline V gene data show CDR1 as SEHNR and CDR2 as FQNEAQ (reference sequence). V was trimmed by 2 bases and J by 2 bases, leaving 15 bases between them. The CDR3 covers 16 residues. CDR3 amino acids: CASSLRSGRGNYGYTF. The DNA of the CDR3 is TGTGCCAGCAGCTTAAGGAGCGGAAGGGGGAACTATGGCTACACCTTC.

The CDR3 region is CASSLVGQAYYGYTF. The CDR3 DNA reads as TGTGCCAGCAGCTTGGTGGGACAGGCCTACTATGGCTACACCTTC. The rearrangement links TRBV5-4 to TRBJ1-2; TRBD1 matches 8 bases. After removal of 0 bases from V and 3 bases from J, the junction contained 4 bases not matched to a gene. The CDR3 runs 15 residues. CDR1 is SGHNT and CDR2 is YYREEE in the germline V gene (reference sequence).

CDR3 nucleotide sequence: TGCGCCAGCAGTCGGGGACTTCGGAATGAAAAACTGTTTTTT. This gives the protein CASSRGLRNEKLFF. The chain recombines TRBV5-1 with TRBJ1-4, with a possible D match to TRBD1 (5 bases). Germline V CDR1 and CDR2: SGHRS, YFSETQ. V was cut by 5 bases and J by 5 bases, with 13 bases left in between. This CDR3 contains 14 residues.